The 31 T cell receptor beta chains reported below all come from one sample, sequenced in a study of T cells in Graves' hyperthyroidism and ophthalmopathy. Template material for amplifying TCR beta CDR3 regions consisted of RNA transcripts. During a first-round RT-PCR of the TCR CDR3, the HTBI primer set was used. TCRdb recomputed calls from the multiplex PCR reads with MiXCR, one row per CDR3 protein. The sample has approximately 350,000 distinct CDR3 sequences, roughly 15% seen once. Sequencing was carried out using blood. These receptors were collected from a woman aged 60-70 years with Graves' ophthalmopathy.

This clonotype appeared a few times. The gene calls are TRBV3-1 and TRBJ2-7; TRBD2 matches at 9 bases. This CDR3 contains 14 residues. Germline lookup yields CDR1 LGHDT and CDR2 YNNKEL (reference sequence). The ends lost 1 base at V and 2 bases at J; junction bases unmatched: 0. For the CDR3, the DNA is TGTGCCAGCAGCCAAGGCGGGAGGGCCTACGAGCAGTACTTC. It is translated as CASSQGGRAYEQYF.

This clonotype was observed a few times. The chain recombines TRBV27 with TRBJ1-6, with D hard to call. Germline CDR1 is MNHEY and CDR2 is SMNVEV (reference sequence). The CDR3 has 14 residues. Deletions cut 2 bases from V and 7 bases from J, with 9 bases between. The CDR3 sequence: CASSLKASNSPLHF. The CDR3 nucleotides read TGTGCCAGCAGTTTAAAGGCGTCGAATTCACCCCTCCACTTT.

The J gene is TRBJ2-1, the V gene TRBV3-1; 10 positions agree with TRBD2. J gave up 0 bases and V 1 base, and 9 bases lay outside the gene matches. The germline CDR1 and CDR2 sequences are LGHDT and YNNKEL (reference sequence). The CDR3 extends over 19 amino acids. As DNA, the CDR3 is TGTGCCAGCAGCCAAGGTTCCGCGGGGACTAGCGTCTCCTACAATGAGCAGTTCTTC. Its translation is CASSQGSAGTSVSYNEQFF.

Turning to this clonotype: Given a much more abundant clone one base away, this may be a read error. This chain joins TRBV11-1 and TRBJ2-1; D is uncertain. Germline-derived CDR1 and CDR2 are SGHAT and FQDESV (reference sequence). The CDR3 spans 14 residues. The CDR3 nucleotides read TGTGCCAGCAGCTCAAGTCTCAGAGTCAATGAGCAGCTCTTC. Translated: CASSSSLRVNEQLF.

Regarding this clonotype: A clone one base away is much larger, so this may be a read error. The CDR3 sequence: CSATTGTGGTDTQYF. DNA of the CDR3: TGCAGTGCTACTACCGGGACAGGGGGCACAGATACGCAGTATTTT. V is TRBV20-1 and J is TRBJ2-3; 10 nucleotides agree with TRBD1. Germline V gene lookup returns CDR1 DFQATT and CDR2 SNEGSKA (reference sequence). The CDR3 sequence is 15 residues long. Trimming at V came to 4 bases and at J to 1 base, leaving 5 bases not matched to a gene.

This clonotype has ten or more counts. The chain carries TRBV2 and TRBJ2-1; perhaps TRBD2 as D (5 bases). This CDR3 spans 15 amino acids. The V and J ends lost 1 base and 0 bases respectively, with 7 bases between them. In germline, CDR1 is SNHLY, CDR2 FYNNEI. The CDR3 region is CASSEVRGSYNEQFF. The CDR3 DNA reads TGTGCCAGCAGTGAAGTACGGGGCTCCTACAATGAGCAGTTCTTC. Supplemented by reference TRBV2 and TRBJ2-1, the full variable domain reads EPEVTQTPSHQVTQMGQEVILRCVPISNHLYFYWYRQILGQKVEFLVSFYNNEISEKSEIFDDQFSVERPDGSNFTLKIRSTKLEDSAMYFCASSEVRGSYNEQFFGPGTRLTVL.

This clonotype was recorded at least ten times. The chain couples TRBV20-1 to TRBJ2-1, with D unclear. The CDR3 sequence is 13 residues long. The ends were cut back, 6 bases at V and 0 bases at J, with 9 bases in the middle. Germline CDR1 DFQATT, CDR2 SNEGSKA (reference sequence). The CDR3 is CSAWKRSYNEQFF. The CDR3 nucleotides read TGCAGTGCCTGGAAACGCTCCTACAATGAGCAGTTCTTC.

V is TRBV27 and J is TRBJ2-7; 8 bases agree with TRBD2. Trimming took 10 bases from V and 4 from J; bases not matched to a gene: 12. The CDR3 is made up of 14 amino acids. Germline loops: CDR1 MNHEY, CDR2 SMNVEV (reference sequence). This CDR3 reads CATRIREGPYEQYF. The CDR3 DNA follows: TGTGCCACCCGAATTCGGGAGGGCCCGTACGAGCAGTACTTC.

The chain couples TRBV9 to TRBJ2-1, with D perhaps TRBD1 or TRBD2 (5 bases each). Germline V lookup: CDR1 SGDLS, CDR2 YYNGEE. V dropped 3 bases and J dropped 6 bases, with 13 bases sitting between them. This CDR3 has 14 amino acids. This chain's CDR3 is CASSAGTALNEQFF. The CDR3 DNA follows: TGTGCCAGCAGCGCCGGGACGGCCCTCAATGAGCAGTTCTTC.

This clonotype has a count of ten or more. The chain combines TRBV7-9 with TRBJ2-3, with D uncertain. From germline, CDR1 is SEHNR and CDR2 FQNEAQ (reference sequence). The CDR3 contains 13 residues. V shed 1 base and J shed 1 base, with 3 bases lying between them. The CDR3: CASSLVGTDTQYF. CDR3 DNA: TGTGCCAGCAGCTTAGTCGGCACAGATACGCAGTATTTT. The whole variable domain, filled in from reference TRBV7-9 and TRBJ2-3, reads DTGVSQNPRHKITKRGQNVTFRCDPISEHNRLYWYRQTLGQGPEFLTYFQNEAQLEKSRLLSDRFSAERPKGSFSTLEIQRTEQGDSAMYLCASSLVGTDTQYFGPGTRLTVL.

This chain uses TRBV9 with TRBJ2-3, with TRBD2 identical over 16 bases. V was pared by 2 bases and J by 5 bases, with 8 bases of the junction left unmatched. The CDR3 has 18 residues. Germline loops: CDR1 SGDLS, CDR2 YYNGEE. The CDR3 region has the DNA TGTGCCAGCAGCGTGTTACCGGGACTAGCGGGAGGGCGAGATACGCAGTATTTT. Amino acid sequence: CASSVLPGLAGGRDTQYF.

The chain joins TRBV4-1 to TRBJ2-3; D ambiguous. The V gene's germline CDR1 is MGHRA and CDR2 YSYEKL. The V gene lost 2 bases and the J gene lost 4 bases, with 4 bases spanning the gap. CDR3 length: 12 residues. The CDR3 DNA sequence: TGCGCCAGCAGCCAACTCCCAGATACGCAGTATTTT. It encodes CASSQLPDTQYF.

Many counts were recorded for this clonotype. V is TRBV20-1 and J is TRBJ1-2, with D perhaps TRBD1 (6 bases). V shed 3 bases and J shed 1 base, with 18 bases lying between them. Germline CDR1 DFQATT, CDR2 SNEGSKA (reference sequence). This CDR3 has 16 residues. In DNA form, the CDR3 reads TGCAGTGCTAGGGAGGCATGGACAGAGAATAACTATGGCTACACCTTC. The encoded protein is CSAREAWTENNYGYTF.

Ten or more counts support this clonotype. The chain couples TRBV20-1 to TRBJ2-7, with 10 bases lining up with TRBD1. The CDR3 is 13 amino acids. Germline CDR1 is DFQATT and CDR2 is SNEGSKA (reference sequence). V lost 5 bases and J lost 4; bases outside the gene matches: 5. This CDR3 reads CSAGRQGAYEQYF. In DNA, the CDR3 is TGCAGTGCTGGACGACAGGGGGCTTACGAGCAGTACTTC.

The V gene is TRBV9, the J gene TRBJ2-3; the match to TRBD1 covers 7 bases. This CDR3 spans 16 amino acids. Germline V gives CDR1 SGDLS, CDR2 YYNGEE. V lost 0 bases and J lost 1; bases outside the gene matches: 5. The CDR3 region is CASSVVAGQGTDTQYF. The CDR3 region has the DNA TGTGCCAGCAGCGTAGTAGCCGGACAGGGCACAGATACGCAGTATTTT. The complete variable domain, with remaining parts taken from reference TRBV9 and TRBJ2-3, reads DSGVTQTPKHLITATGQRVTLRCSPRSGDLSVYWYQQSLDQGLQFLIQYYNGEERAKGNILERFSAQQFPDLHSELNLSSLELGDSALYFCASSVVAGQGTDTQYFGPGTRLTVL.

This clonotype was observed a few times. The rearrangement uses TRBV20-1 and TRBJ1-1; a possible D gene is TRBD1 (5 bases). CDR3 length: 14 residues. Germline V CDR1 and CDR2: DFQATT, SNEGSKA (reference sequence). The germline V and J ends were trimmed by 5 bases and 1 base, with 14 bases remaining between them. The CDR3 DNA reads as TGCAGTGCTCCCCGGGACCTAACGAACACTGAAGCTTTCTTT. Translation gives CSAPRDLTNTEAFF.

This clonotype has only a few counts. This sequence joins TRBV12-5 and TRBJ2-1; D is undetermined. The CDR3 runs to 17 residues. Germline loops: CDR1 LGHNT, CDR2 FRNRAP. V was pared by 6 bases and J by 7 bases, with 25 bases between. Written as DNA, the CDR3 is TGTGCTAGTGGACTCCCCGCTAGGACCACTCTTCGGAATGAGCAGTTCTTC. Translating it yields CASGLPARTTLRNEQFF.

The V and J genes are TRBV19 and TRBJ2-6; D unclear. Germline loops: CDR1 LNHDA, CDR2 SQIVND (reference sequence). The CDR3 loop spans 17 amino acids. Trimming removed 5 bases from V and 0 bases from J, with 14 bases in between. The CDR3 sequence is CASSPRGRSSGANVLTF. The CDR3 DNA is TGTGCCAGTAGTCCTCGTGGGCGGAGCTCTGGGGCCAACGTCCTGACTTTC.

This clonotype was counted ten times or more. For the CDR3, the DNA is TGTGCCACCAGGATGGACAGGGCAGAGACCCAGTACTTC. This gives the protein CATRMDRAETQYF. This sequence joins TRBV24-1 and TRBJ2-5; 8 nucleotides align to TRBD1. CDR3 size: 13 residues. Germline V lookup: CDR1 KGHDR, CDR2 SFDVKD. With V trimmed by 7 bases and J by 4 bases, 4 bases remained unmatched.

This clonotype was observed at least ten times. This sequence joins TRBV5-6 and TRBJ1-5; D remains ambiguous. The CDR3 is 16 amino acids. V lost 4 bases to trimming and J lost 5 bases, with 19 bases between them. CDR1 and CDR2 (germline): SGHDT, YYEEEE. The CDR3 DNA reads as TGTGCCAGCAGCGCGCTTCTTGGGGAGAAAGATCAGCCCCAGCATTTT. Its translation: CASSALLGEKDQPQHF.

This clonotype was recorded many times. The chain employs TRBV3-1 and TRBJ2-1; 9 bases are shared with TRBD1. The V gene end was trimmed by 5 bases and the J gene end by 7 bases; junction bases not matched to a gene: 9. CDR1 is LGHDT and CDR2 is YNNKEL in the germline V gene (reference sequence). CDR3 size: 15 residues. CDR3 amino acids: CASSSGTGLGNEQFF. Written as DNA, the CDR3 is TGTGCCAGCAGCTCCGGGACAGGGCTCGGGAATGAGCAGTTCTTC.

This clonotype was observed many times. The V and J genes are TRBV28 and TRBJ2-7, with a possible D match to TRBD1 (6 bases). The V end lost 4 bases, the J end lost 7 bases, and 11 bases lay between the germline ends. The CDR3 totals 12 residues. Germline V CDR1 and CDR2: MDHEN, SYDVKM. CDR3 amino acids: CASSSGTMEQYF. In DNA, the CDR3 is TGTGCCAGCAGTTCCGGGACAATGGAGCAGTACTTC.

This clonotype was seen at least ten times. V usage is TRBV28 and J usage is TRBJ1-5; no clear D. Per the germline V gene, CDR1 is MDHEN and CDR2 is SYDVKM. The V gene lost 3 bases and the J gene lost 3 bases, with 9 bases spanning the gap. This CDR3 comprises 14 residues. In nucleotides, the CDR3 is TGTGCCAGCAGTTTCTCGACCCTCAATCAGCCCCAGCATTTT. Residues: CASSFSTLNQPQHF.

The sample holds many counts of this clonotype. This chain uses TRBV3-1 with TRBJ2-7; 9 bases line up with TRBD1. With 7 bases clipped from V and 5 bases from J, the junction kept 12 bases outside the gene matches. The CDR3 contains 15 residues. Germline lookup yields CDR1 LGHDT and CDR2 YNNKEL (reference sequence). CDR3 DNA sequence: TGTGCCAGCAAGCGTAGTCGGAGACAGGGGGACGAGCAGTACTTC. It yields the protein CASKRSRRQGDEQYF.

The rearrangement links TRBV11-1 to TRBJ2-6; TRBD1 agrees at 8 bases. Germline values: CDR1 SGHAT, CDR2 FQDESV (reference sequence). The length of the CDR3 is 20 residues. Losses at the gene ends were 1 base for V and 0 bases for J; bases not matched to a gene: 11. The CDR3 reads CASSLVTDRVFDSGANVLTF. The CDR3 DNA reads TGTGCCAGCAGCTTAGTCACGGACAGGGTTTTCGACTCTGGGGCCAACGTCCTGACTTTC.

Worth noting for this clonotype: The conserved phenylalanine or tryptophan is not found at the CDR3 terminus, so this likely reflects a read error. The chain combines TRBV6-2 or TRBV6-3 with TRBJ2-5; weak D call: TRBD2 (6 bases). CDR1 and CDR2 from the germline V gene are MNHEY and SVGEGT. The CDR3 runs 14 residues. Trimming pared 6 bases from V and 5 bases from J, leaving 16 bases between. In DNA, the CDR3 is TGTGCCAGCAGCCACGGGACTTATCGGGAGACCCAGTACTCC. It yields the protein CASSHGTYRETQYS.

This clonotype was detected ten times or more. The CDR3 bases are TGTGCCAGCTGGGGTACCGGGACTCCCGCCTACGAGCAGTACTTC. Amino acid sequence: CASWGTGTPAYEQYF. The rearrangement joins TRBV27 to TRBJ2-7; D possibly corresponds to TRBD2 (6 bases). Trimming left V 8 bases short and J 2 bases short, with 19 bases between. The CDR3 extends over 15 amino acids. Germline CDR1 is MNHEY and CDR2 is SMNVEV (reference sequence).

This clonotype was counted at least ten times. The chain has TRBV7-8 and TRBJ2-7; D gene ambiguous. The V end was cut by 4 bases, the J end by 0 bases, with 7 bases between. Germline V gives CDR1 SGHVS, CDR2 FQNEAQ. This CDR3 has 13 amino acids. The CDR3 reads CASSSKSSYEQYF. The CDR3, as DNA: TGTGCCAGCAGCTCCAAGAGCTCCTACGAGCAGTACTTC.

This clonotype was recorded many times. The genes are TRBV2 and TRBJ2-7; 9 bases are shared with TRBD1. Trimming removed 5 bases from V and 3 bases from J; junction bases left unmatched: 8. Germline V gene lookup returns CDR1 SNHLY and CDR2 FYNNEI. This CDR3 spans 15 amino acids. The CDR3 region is CASSRELGQGYEQYF. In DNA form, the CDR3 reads TGTGCCAGCAGTAGAGAGTTGGGACAGGGCTACGAGCAGTACTTC. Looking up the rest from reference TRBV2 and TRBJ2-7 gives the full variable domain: EPEVTQTPSHQVTQMGQEVILRCVPISNHLYFYWYRQILGQKVEFLVSFYNNEISEKSEIFDDQFSVERPDGSNFTLKIRSTKLEDSAMYFCASSRELGQGYEQYFGPGTRLTVT.

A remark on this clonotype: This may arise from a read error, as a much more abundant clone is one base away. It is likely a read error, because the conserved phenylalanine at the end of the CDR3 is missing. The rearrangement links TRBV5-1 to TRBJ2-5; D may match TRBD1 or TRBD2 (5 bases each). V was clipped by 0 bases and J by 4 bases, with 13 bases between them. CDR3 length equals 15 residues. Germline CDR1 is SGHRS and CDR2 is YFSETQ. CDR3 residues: CASSLAYGAGETQYS. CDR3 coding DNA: TGCGCCAGCAGCTTGGCGTACGGGGCGGGAGAGACCCAGTACTCC.

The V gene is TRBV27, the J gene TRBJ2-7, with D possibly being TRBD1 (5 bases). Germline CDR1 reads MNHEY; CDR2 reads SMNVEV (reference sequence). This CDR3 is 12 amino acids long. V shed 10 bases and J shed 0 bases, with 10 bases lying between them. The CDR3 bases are TGTGCCATCCACAGGTGCTCCTACGAGCAGTACTTC. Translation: CAIHRCSYEQYF.